This T cell receptor beta chain was recovered during a study of PD-1 blockade in mismatch repair-deficient tumors. Measured with immunoSEQ multiplex PCR; TCRdb has only the in-frame clones, and not every one. This repertoire shows some 100,000 clones, 82% found once; its top ten account for about 6.3%. Per the germline V gene, CDR1 is SGHNT and CDR2 is YYREEE (reference sequence). The CDR3 is 14 residues long. The V end lost 6 bases, the J end lost 5 bases, and 17 bases lay between the germline ends. The TCR originated in an adult with mismatch repair-deficient cancer. This specimen consisted of peripheral blood, obtained roughly 35 weeks after starting pembrolizumab. This sequence joins TRBV5-4 and TRBJ1-2; perhaps TRBD1 as D (5 bases). The CDR3 spells CASTSGLEGYGYTF. DNA of the CDR3: TGTGCCAGCACCTCGGGACTCGAGGGGTATGGCTACACCTTC.